This TCR beta chain was captured in a study of blood T cell repertoires in COVID-19. Looking at the study overall: Spain, Italy and the United States supplied samples that represented acute and convalescent COVID-19. From T cells, B-cell-depleted T cells, or PBMCs came the material, which was cDNA or gDNA.

For this clone: Other nucleotide sequences from this sample produce the same CDR3.

The authors' processing: Cell counts per sample came from amplifying reference gene primers. Repertoires were generated with immunoSEQ multiplex PCR, while TCRdb's copy carries only in-frame clones and drops some. V and J calls and clone size are those listed in that table; D and trimming were worked out from the DNA. The sample lists about 270,000 clones, about 76% occurring once. The junction had 5 bases not matched to a gene; V was cut back by 5 bases and J by 0 bases. This CDR3 comprises 15 residues. From germline, CDR1 is SGHRS and CDR2 YFSETQ. The specimen sequenced was peripheral blood. This chain connects TRBV5-1 to TRBJ2-1, with 7 bases matching TRBD2. The TCR sequence derives from a woman aged 55-70 years with active or convalescent COVID-19. The chain's CDR3 is CASRGAGSSYNEQFF. In nucleotides, the CDR3 is TGCGCCAGCAGGGGAGCGGGGAGCTCCTACAATGAGCAGTTCTTC. Based on the CDR3 plus reference TRBV5-1 and TRBJ2-1, the full variable domain is KAGVTQTPRYLIKTRGQQVTLSCSPISGHRSVSWYQQTPGQGLQFLFEYFSETQRNKGNFPGRFSGRQFSNSRSEMNVSTLELGDSALYLCASRGAGSSYNEQFFGPGTRLTVL.